The 27 T cell receptor beta chains below come from one sample, sequenced in a study of B cell selection in AIRE deficiency. Assay: immunoSEQ multiplex PCR; the TCRdb copy retains only in-frame clones and omits some. The sample includes approximately 24,000 clones, about 95% of them seen just once. Conventional CD4 T cells were sorted as CD4+CD127+ cells. Sequencing used CD4+CD127+ conventional T cells sorted from PBMCs. These receptors were taken from a human donor in good health.

This chain links TRBV11-2 with TRBJ2-5, with no clear D. CDR3 length: 12 residues. The germline CDR1 and CDR2 sequences are SGHAT and FQNNGV. V was trimmed by 1 base and J by 6 bases, leaving 6 bases between them. CDR3 residues: CASSLVVKTQYF. The DNA of the CDR3 is TGTGCCAGCAGCTTAGTGGTGAAGACCCAGTACTTC.

The gene calls are TRBV5-5 and TRBJ2-7, with D hard to call. CDR1 SGHKS and CDR2 YYEKEE come from the germline V gene (reference sequence). The CDR3 is made up of 11 amino acids. Trimming took off 4 bases at V and 3 bases at J, with 5 bases between the two ends. CDR3 amino acids: CASSLNYEQYF. CDR3 DNA sequence: TGTGCCAGCAGCCTCAACTACGAGCAGTACTTC. Full variable domain (missing parts from reference TRBV5-5 and TRBJ2-7): DAGVTQSPTHLIKTRGQQVTLRCSPISGHKSVSWYQQVLGQGPQFIFQYYEKEERGRGNFPDRFSARQFPNYSSELNVNALLLGDSALYLCASSLNYEQYFGPGTRLTVT.

The genes are TRBV6-4 and TRBJ1-1; TRBD1 agrees at 8 bases. Germline V gives CDR1 MRHNA, CDR2 SNTAGT. The CDR3 is 14 residues long. Trimming cost V 6 bases and J 4 bases; bases outside gene matches: 7. CDR3 nucleotide sequence: TGTGCCAGCAGGCCTGGACAGGGTTCCACTGAAGCTTTCTTT. This codes for CASRPGQGSTEAFF.

The gene calls are TRBV11-2 and TRBJ2-1, with D possibly TRBD1 on 6 matching bases. Germline assignment: CDR1 SGHAT and CDR2 FQNNGV. This CDR3 contains 15 residues. Trimming pared 5 bases from V and 8 bases from J, leaving 19 bases between. CDR3 residues: CASSQRTVAYDEQFF. DNA of the CDR3: TGTGCCAGCAGCCAGCGGACAGTTGCTTACGATGAGCAGTTCTTC.

V and J are TRBV18 and TRBJ1-3; 8 bases match TRBD1. The V gene's germline CDR1 is KGHSH and CDR2 LQKENI. The J segment lost 4 bases and the V segment lost 6 bases, leaving 14 bases of the junction unmatched. The CDR3 extends over 17 amino acids. The CDR3 DNA is TGTGCCAGCTCGCTCCGAGGGGCAGGGGGCCCCGGAAACACCATATATTTT. It is translated as CASSLRGAGGPGNTIYF. The entire variable domain, with the rest obtained from reference TRBV18 and TRBJ1-3, is as follows: NAGVMQNPRHLVRRRGQEARLRCSPMKGHSHVYWYRQLPEEGLKFMVYLQKENIIDESGMPKERFSAEFPKEGPSILRIQQVVRGDSAAYFCASSLRGAGGPGNTIYFGEGSWLTVV.

The J gene is TRBJ1-6, the V gene TRBV9; no definite D call. The CDR3 runs to 15 residues. CDR1 and CDR2 from the germline V gene are SGDLS and YYNGEE. Trimming shortened V by 0 bases and J by 5 bases, and 9 bases separated the two germline ends. CDR3 sequence reads: CASSVAGENNSPLHF. For the CDR3, the DNA is TGTGCCAGCAGCGTAGCTGGGGAAAATAATTCACCCCTCCACTTT.

This chain uses TRBV11-2 with TRBJ2-3, with D unclear. In germline, CDR1 is SGHAT, CDR2 FQNNGV. V was pared by 1 base and J by 2 bases, with 7 bases between. The CDR3 length is 14 residues. This CDR3 reads CASSLVGSTDTQYF. CDR3 nucleotides: TGTGCCAGCAGCTTAGTAGGGTCCACAGATACGCAGTATTTT.

The V and J genes are TRBV11-3 and TRBJ1-2; 9 nucleotides match TRBD1. The length of the CDR3 is 16 residues. Germline V gene lookup returns CDR1 SGHNT and CDR2 YENEEA. The V gene end was trimmed by 5 bases and the J gene end by 0 bases; junction bases not matched to a gene: 7. CDR3 in amino acids: CASSAWTGATNYGYTF. CDR3 sequence (DNA): TGTGCCAGCAGCGCCTGGACAGGGGCGACTAACTATGGCTACACCTTC.

The V and J genes are TRBV10-2 and TRBJ1-6; no reliable D call. There are 15 residues in the CDR3. Germline V lookup: CDR1 WSHSY, CDR2 SAAADI. The V end lost 3 bases, the J end lost 9 bases, and 15 bases lay between the germline ends. For the CDR3, the DNA is TGCGCCAGCAGTGATTTACTGGTCTTTACTTCACCCCTCCACTTT. Protein product: CASSDLLVFTSPLHF.

This clone was counted between two and nine times. This chain joins TRBV19 and TRBJ1-1; D possibly corresponds to TRBD1 (5 bases). The CDR3 contains 14 residues. Germline V gene data show CDR1 as LNHDA and CDR2 as SQIVND (reference sequence). V lost 3 bases and J 4 bases, leaving 12 bases between the germline ends. The CDR3 DNA reads as TGTGCCAGTAGTATTAGAGGGGTGGGCACTGAAGCTTTCTTT. It specifies CASSIRGVGTEAFF.

The chain carries TRBV19 and TRBJ2-7; 9 bases are a match to TRBD1. Per the germline V gene, CDR1 is LNHDA and CDR2 is SQIVND (reference sequence). The CDR3 is 16 residues long. The J segment lost 4 bases and the V segment lost 6 bases, leaving 13 bases of the junction unmatched. CDR3 protein: CASREDGTGRSYEQYF. DNA of the CDR3: TGTGCCAGTAGGGAGGACGGGACAGGGAGGAGTTACGAGCAGTACTTC.

The genes are TRBV6-1 and TRBJ1-4; weak D call: TRBD1 (6 bases). The CDR3 contains 15 residues. Deletions cut 7 bases from V and 3 bases from J, with 15 bases between. Germline CDR1 is MNHNS and CDR2 is SASEGT. The CDR3 sequence is CASIREQGANEKLFF. The CDR3, as DNA: TGTGCCAGCATTCGAGAACAGGGCGCTAATGAAAAACTGTTTTTT.

The rearrangement uses TRBV11-3 and TRBJ2-2; D is perhaps TRBD1 or TRBD2 (5 bases each). The CDR3 contains 13 residues. Germline V gene data show CDR1 as SGHNT and CDR2 as YENEEA. Trimming cost V 1 base and J 7 bases, with 7 bases left between them. The DNA for the CDR3 is TGTGCCAGCAGCTTAGGGGGGTACGGGGAGCTGTTTTTT. Its translation is CASSLGGYGELFF.

The V and J genes are TRBV23-1 and TRBJ2-2, with no clear D. TRBV23-1 is an open reading frame, and its role is uncertain. This CDR3 has 15 residues. Between the trimmed V and J ends, which lost 3 bases and 1 base, there was a span of 9 bases. The CDR3 nucleotides read TGCGCCAGCAGTCACAGACCCAAGAACACCGGGGAGCTGTTTTTT. Translation gives CASSHRPKNTGELFF.

The chain recombines TRBV10-3 with TRBJ2-5, with 10 nucleotides matching TRBD2. Germline values: CDR1 ENHRY, CDR2 SYGVKD. V was pared by 3 bases and J by 5 bases, with 9 bases of the junction left unmatched. This CDR3 spans 16 amino acids. The CDR3 here is CAISDASGGAKETQYF. The CDR3 DNA is TGTGCCATCAGTGATGCCAGCGGGGGGGCCAAGGAGACCCAGTACTTC.

V usage is TRBV2 and J usage is TRBJ1-2, with 9 bases aligning to TRBD1. Germline V gives CDR1 SNHLY, CDR2 FYNNEI. This CDR3 comprises 15 residues. V trimming: 5 bases; J trimming: 4 bases; junction bases outside the gene matches: 8. CDR3 bases: TGTGCCAGCAGTACGCCGGGACAGGGCTCCTATGGCTACACCTTC. This translates into CASSTPGQGSYGYTF.

V is TRBV5-1 and J is TRBJ2-1, with D possibly TRBD1 on 6 matching bases. From germline, CDR1 is SGHRS and CDR2 YFSETQ. This CDR3 comprises 16 residues. V lost 4 bases and J 12 bases, leaving 26 bases between the germline ends. CDR3 nucleotides: TGCGCCAGCAGCGCTTCACAGGGACCCCTCGCCCCATCGCAGTTCTTC. Its protein is CASSASQGPLAPSQFF. Using reference TRBV5-1 and TRBJ2-1 for the parts outside the CDR3, the full variable domain is KAGVTQTPRYLIKTRGQQVTLSCSPISGHRSVSWYQQTPGQGLQFLFEYFSETQRNKGNFPGRFSGRQFSNSRSEMNVSTLELGDSALYLCASSASQGPLAPSQFFGPGTRLTVL.

This chain links TRBV19 with TRBJ2-3; 12 bases fit TRBD2. The J segment lost 4 bases and the V segment lost 5 bases, leaving 13 bases of the junction unmatched. The CDR3 loop spans 18 amino acids. From germline, CDR1 is LNHDA and CDR2 SQIVND (reference sequence). The CDR3 bases are TGTGCCAGTAGTTTCGGGACTAGCGGGTTCTATCTTGCAGATACGCAGTATTTT. Encoded protein: CASSFGTSGFYLADTQYF.

The rearrangement links TRBV12-5 to TRBJ2-5, with 12 bases identical to TRBD2. From germline, CDR1 is LGHNT and CDR2 FRNRAP. The CDR3 is made up of 16 amino acids. J was trimmed by 4 bases and V by 0 bases; bases with no gene match: 3. The DNA of the CDR3 is TGTGCTAGTGGTTTGGTACTAGCGGGAGGTGTAGAGACCCAGTACTTC. Its translation is CASGLVLAGGVETQYF.

V is TRBV2 and J is TRBJ2-1; TRBD2 matches 12 bases. After removal of 1 base from V and 12 bases from J, the junction contained 4 bases not matched to a gene. The germline gives CDR1 SNHLY, CDR2 FYNNEI. This CDR3 has 14 residues. For the CDR3, the DNA is TGTGCCAGCAGTGAAGGACTAGCGGGGGCCGGGCAGTTCTTC. The encoded protein is CASSEGLAGAGQFF.

The chain has TRBV2 and TRBJ2-7; 11 bases are shared with TRBD2. With 5 bases clipped from V and 7 bases from J, the junction kept 10 bases outside the gene matches. Germline V gene lookup returns CDR1 SNHLY and CDR2 FYNNEI. The CDR3 spans 15 residues. The chain's CDR3 is CASSRLAGGPQEQYF. The CDR3 coding sequence is TGTGCCAGCAGTCGATTAGCGGGAGGGCCGCAAGAGCAGTACTTC.

This sequence joins TRBV7-8 and TRBJ1-2, with a weak D call TRBD1 (5 bases). The CDR3 sequence is 14 residues long. V lost 5 bases to trimming and J lost 9 bases, with 19 bases between them. Germline V lookup: CDR1 SGHVS, CDR2 FQNEAQ. CDR3 in DNA: TGTGCCAGCAGCATCCAAAGCGTGGGGCGTAGCTACACCTTC. Protein: CASSIQSVGRSYTF.

The rearrangement joins TRBV6-6 to TRBJ2-3; 9 bases agree with TRBD2. CDR1 MNHNY and CDR2 SVGAGI come from the germline V gene (reference sequence). V trimming: 5 bases; J trimming: 0 bases; junction bases outside the gene matches: 3. The CDR3 has 15 residues. CDR3 DNA sequence: TGTGCCAGCAGTGGCCTAGCGGGGAGCACAGATACGCAGTATTTT. This sequence encodes CASSGLAGSTDTQYF.

The chain employs TRBV10-3 and TRBJ2-3; 7 positions match TRBD1. The length of the CDR3 is 14 residues. Germline trimming cut 7 bases from V and 3 bases from J; bases unmatched to any gene: 7. CDR1 is ENHRY and CDR2 is SYGVKD in the germline V gene. DNA of the CDR3: TGTGCCATCACGAAGACAGGGTTTACAGATACGCAGTATTTT. Protein: CAITKTGFTDTQYF.

For the CDR3, the DNA is TGTGCCAGCAGCCGGACTAGCGGGGGGGTAAAGGATACGCAGTATTTT. Translation gives CASSRTSGGVKDTQYF. The chain has TRBV7-6 and TRBJ2-3; 15 positions agree with TRBD2. Per germline, CDR1 SGHVS and CDR2 FNYEAQ. With V trimmed by 5 bases and J by 6 bases, 6 bases remained unmatched. The CDR3 has 16 amino acids.

V is TRBV11-2 and J is TRBJ2-1; 10 bases are shared with TRBD2. The trim removed 5 bases at V and 5 bases at J, leaving 9 bases unmatched. From germline, CDR1 is SGHAT and CDR2 FQNNGV. There are 16 residues in the CDR3. The CDR3 bases are TGTGCCAGCAGCCCCCGTTGGAGCGGGAGGGACAATGAGCAGTTCTTC. Encoded protein: CASSPRWSGRDNEQFF. The variable domain in full, completed from reference TRBV11-2 and TRBJ2-1, reads EAGVAQSPRYKIIEKRQSVAFWCNPISGHATLYWYQQILGQGPKLLIQFQNNGVVDDSQLPKDRFSAERLKGVDSTLKIQPAKLEDSAVYLCASSPRWSGRDNEQFFGPGTRLTVL.

The gene calls are TRBV7-3 and TRBJ1-1; D unresolved. The CDR3 sequence is 15 residues long. Germline CDR1 and CDR2: SGHTA and FQGTGA. The germline V and J ends were trimmed by 0 bases and 7 bases, with 15 bases remaining between them. In DNA form, the CDR3 reads TGTGCCAGCAGCTTAACCGGCGGGTCGCGGGGTGAAGCTTTCTTT. Its protein product is CASSLTGGSRGEAFF.